These T cell receptor beta chains were read from a single sample in a study of cytomegalovirus exposure and HLA in healthy donors. Clones were sequenced by immunoSEQ multiplex PCR, and TCRdb holds only the in-frame ones, with some missing. Of around 100,000 clones listed, around 77% are singletons. The sequenced sample was PBMCs. The receptors here all came from a woman in her 30s in good health and CMV-seropositive. The CDR3 runs from the conserved cysteine through the conserved F or W. A D gene is named only where the DNA matches it firmly. Some rows have no size entry. The others give once, few or many, or a class for an expanded clone.

V gene: TRBV29-1; clone size: -; J gene: TRBJ1-1; D gene: -; CDR3 protein: CSVAIGGSEAFF; CDR3 DNA: TGCAGCGTTGCCATTGGGGGGAGTGAAGCTTTCTTT
V gene: TRBV27; clone size: -; J gene: TRBJ1-2; D gene: -; CDR3 protein: CASMRDGDYGYTF; CDR3 DNA: TGTGCCAGCATGAGAGACGGAGACTATGGCTACACCTTC
V gene: TRBV19; clone size: once; J gene: TRBJ2-7; D gene: TRBD1; CDR3 protein: CASSAGGAYEQYF; CDR3 DNA: TGTGCCAGTAGTGCAGGGGGCGCGTACGAGCAGTACTTC
V gene: TRBV7-9; clone size: -; J gene: TRBJ2-3; D gene: TRBD2; CDR3 protein: CASSPRLAGTRTDTQYF; CDR3 DNA: TGTGCCAGCAGCCCAAGGCTAGCGGGCACCCGCACAGATACGCAGTATTTT
V gene: TRBV18; clone size: -; J gene: TRBJ2-3; D gene: TRBD2; CDR3 protein: CASSGLAGKDTQYF; CDR3 DNA: TGTGCCAGCTCGGGACTAGCGGGGAAAGATACGCAGTATTTT
V gene: TRBV10-3; clone size: -; J gene: TRBJ2-1; D gene: TRBD2; CDR3 protein: CAISGLAPLLGQFF; CDR3 DNA: TGTGCCATCAGTGGACTAGCGCCTCTTTTGGGGCAGTTCTTC
V gene: TRBV10-3; clone size: -; J gene: TRBJ1-2; D gene: TRBD1; CDR3 protein: CAISEEGDRIIYGYTF; CDR3 DNA: TGTGCCATCAGTGAAGAGGGGGACAGGATAATCTATGGCTACACCTTC
V gene: TRBV10-3; clone size: -; J gene: TRBJ2-3; D gene: -; CDR3 protein: CAISGSTDTQYF; CDR3 DNA: TGTGCCATCAGCGGTAGCACAGATACGCAGTATTTT
V gene: TRBV9; clone size: -; J gene: TRBJ2-7; D gene: TRBD2; CDR3 protein: CASSVGLAGDERYF; CDR3 DNA: TGTGCCAGCAGCGTAGGACTAGCGGGAGACGAGCGGTACTTC
V gene: TRBV25-1; clone size: -; J gene: TRBJ1-2; D gene: -; CDR3 protein: CASSEHGRDIGYTF; CDR3 DNA: TGTGCCAGCAGTGAGCACGGACGGGACATTGGCTACACCTTC
V gene: TRBV7-9; clone size: once; J gene: TRBJ2-1; D gene: TRBD2; CDR3 protein: CASSLLAGDYNEQFF; CDR3 DNA: TGTGCCAGCAGCTTGCTAGCGGGAGACTACAATGAGCAGTTCTTC
V gene: TRBV5-1; clone size: few; J gene: TRBJ2-1; D gene: TRBD2; CDR3 protein: CASSLLPAGGGGEQFF; CDR3 DNA: TGCGCCAGCAGCTTGCTACCAGCGGGAGGTGGGGGTGAGCAGTTCTTC
V gene: TRBV9; clone size: -; J gene: TRBJ1-1; D gene: TRBD1; CDR3 protein: CASSVTGANTEAFF; CDR3 DNA: TGTGCCAGCAGCGTGACAGGGGCGAACACTGAAGCTTTCTTT
V gene: TRBV9; clone size: -; J gene: TRBJ1-6; D gene: -; CDR3 protein: CASSPEGQTNSPLHF; CDR3 DNA: TGTGCCAGTTCTCCGGAAGGACAGACTAATTCACCCCTCCACTTT
V gene: TRBV2; clone size: -; J gene: TRBJ2-7; D gene: -; CDR3 protein: CASQPNTGRGYEQYF; CDR3 DNA: TGTGCCAGCCAGCCCAATACAGGCCGCGGTTACGAGCAGTACTTC
V gene: TRBV2; clone size: -; J gene: TRBJ1-4; D gene: TRBD1; CDR3 protein: CASNLQGAGEKLFF; CDR3 DNA: TGTGCCAGCAACCTACAGGGGGCGGGTGAAAAACTGTTTTTT
V gene: TRBV25-1; clone size: -; J gene: TRBJ2-7; D gene: -; CDR3 protein: CASSESGATSYEQYF; CDR3 DNA: TGTGCCAGCAGTGAATCTGGGGCTACCTCCTACGAGCAGTACTTC
V gene: TRBV7-9; clone size: -; J gene: TRBJ1-1; D gene: TRBD1; CDR3 protein: CASSLADRASNTEAFF; CDR3 DNA: TGTGCCAGCAGCTTAGCGGACAGGGCATCTAACACTGAAGCTTTCTTT
V gene: TRBV6-1; clone size: -; J gene: TRBJ1-2; D gene: -; CDR3 protein: CASSEVDSRLYGYTF; CDR3 DNA: TGTGCCAGCAGTGAAGTGGACAGCAGGCTATATGGCTACACCTTC
V gene: TRBV7-2; clone size: few; J gene: TRBJ1-2; D gene: -; CDR3 protein: CASSLYDYGYTF; CDR3 DNA: TGTGCCAGCAGCTTATATGACTATGGCTACACCTTC
V gene: TRBV13; clone size: few; J gene: TRBJ2-7; D gene: TRBD2; CDR3 protein: CASSNTLAGGPHEQYF; CDR3 DNA: TGTGCCAGCAGCAACACCTTAGCGGGAGGGCCCCACGAGCAGTACTTC
V gene: TRBV5-4; clone size: -; J gene: TRBJ1-2; D gene: -; CDR3 protein: CASSPRAAGLLTFAYGYTF; CDR3 DNA: TGTGCCAGCAGCCCAAGGGCGGCAGGGCTTTTGACTTTTGCCTATGGCTACACCTTC
V gene: TRBV5-4; clone size: once; J gene: TRBJ2-2; D gene: TRBD1; CDR3 protein: CASSKDRRDTGELLF; CDR3 DNA: TGTGCCAGCAGCAAGGACAGGAGAGACACCGGGGAGCTGCTTTTT
V gene: TRBV5-4; clone size: once; J gene: TRBJ1-2; D gene: TRBD1; CDR3 protein: CASSWDRGYGYTF; CDR3 DNA: TGTGCCAGCAGCTGGGACAGGGGCTATGGCTACACCTTC
V gene: TRBV6-6; clone size: few; J gene: TRBJ1-5; D gene: -; CDR3 protein: CASSYSANQPQHF; CDR3 DNA: TGTGCCAGCAGTTACTCAGCGAATCAGCCCCAGCATTTT
V gene: TRBV7-2; clone size: -; J gene: TRBJ2-7; D gene: TRBD1; CDR3 protein: CASSLPPGQGAYEQYF; CDR3 DNA: TGTGCCAGCAGCTTACCCCCGGGACAGGGGGCGTACGAGCAGTACTTC
V gene: TRBV7-6; clone size: -; J gene: TRBJ1-4; D gene: -; CDR3 protein: CASSLVWDRGEKLFF; CDR3 DNA: TGTGCCAGCAGCTTAGTTTGGGATAGGGGTGAAAAACTGTTTTTT
V gene: TRBV7-2; clone size: -; J gene: TRBJ2-3; D gene: -; CDR3 protein: CASSISGSTDTQYF; CDR3 DNA: TGTGCCAGCAGCATAAGCGGGAGCACAGATACGCAGTATTTT
V gene: TRBV6-5; clone size: -; J gene: TRBJ2-7; D gene: TRBD1; CDR3 protein: CASRIGQGGYEQYF; CDR3 DNA: TGTGCCAGCAGAATCGGACAGGGAGGCTACGAGCAGTACTTC
V gene: TRBV10-3; clone size: -; J gene: TRBJ2-2; D gene: -; CDR3 protein: CAISEDRTPGELFF; CDR3 DNA: TGTGCCATCAGTGAGGACAGGACCCCCGGGGAGCTGTTTTTT
V gene: TRBV18; clone size: -; J gene: TRBJ1-2; D gene: -; CDR3 protein: CASSAGRGNYGYTF; CDR3 DNA: TGTGCCAGCTCGGCGGGCCGGGGTAACTATGGCTACACCTTC
V gene: TRBV14; clone size: -; J gene: TRBJ1-2; D gene: -; CDR3 protein: CASSQTLGIGSIDGYTF; CDR3 DNA: TGTGCCAGCAGCCAGACTCTCGGCATAGGTAGTATAGATGGCTACACCTTC
V gene: TRBV7-2; clone size: -; J gene: TRBJ1-2; D gene: -; CDR3 protein: CASSGRPNLNYGYTF; CDR3 DNA: TGTGCCAGCAGTGGCCGTCCAAACCTTAACTATGGCTACACCTTC
V gene: TRBV19; clone size: -; J gene: TRBJ2-7; D gene: -; CDR3 protein: CASSPWASSYEQYF; CDR3 DNA: TGTGCCAGTAGCCCCTGGGCCAGCTCCTACGAGCAGTACTTC
V gene: TRBV10-2; clone size: -; J gene: TRBJ1-2; D gene: TRBD1; CDR3 protein: CASSEATGSYGYTF; CDR3 DNA: TGCGCCAGCAGTGAGGCGACAGGGAGCTATGGCTACACCTTC
V gene: TRBV5-1; clone size: -; J gene: TRBJ2-5; D gene: -; CDR3 protein: CASSLSGFRETQYF; CDR3 DNA: TGCGCCAGCAGCTTATCAGGGTTTCGGGAGACCCAGTACTTC